The TCR beta chain under discussion was sequenced for a study of spatial heterogeneity in lung cancer. Study findings and constraints: In blood, ubiquitous expanded tumor TCRs appeared more at resection than follow-up.

Every molecule of TCR cDNA had its own unique molecular identifier. TCRdb analysed the 5' RACE reads with MiXCR anew, one entry per CDR3 protein. Among roughly 75,000 distinct CDR3 sequences listed, about an eighth were seen once. In germline, CDR1 is SQVTM, CDR2 ANQGSEA. Trimming removed 1 base from V and 8 bases from J, with 9 bases in between. The CDR3 runs to 12 residues. Many counts were recorded for this clonotype. Its specificity is unknown. Time point of the sample: sample taken at primary tumor resection. Unsorted whole RNA samples from tumor, nontumor lung or frozen PBMC were sequenced. A total of some 70 untreated early-stage non-small cell lung cancer patients served as donors.

The clonotype comes from a male donor with early-stage non-small cell lung cancer. The V and J genes are TRBV29-1 and TRBJ2-1; the D gene is possibly TRBD1 (5 bases). This specimen was PBMCs, taken at surgery. In DNA form, the CDR3 reads TGCAGCGTTGAAGCAGGGATCTATGAGCAGTTCTTC. The encoded protein is CSVEAGIYEQFF.